This TCR beta chain was sequenced in a study of T cell changes during pregnancy in multiple sclerosis. Measured with immunoSEQ multiplex PCR; TCRdb has only the in-frame clones, and not every one. The sample has roughly 40,000 clones, 94% seen once. The V gene's germline CDR1 is MNHEY and CDR2 SMNVEV (reference sequence). The CDR3 contains 16 residues. V lost 3 bases and J lost 14; bases outside the gene matches: 15. The starting material was CD4+ T cells from peripheral blood mononuclear cells, obtained after pregnancy. V and J are TRBV27 and TRBJ1-6; 8 bases match TRBD1. The sequence derives from a female donor with multiple sclerosis, enrolled in a pregnancy study. CDR3 loop: CASSLYVGTGPSTLHF. DNA of the CDR3: TGTGCCAGCAGTTTGTATGTGGGGACAGGCCCCTCCACCCTCCACTTT.